This T cell receptor beta chain originates from a study of blood T cell repertoires in COVID-19. Only in-frame clones appear in the TCRdb table, and some are missing; sequencing was by immunoSEQ multiplex PCR. The data show more than 300,000 clones, about 92% seen once. This clone was found a few times. Allocation to cohorts depended on clinical history reported by the participants. Trimming removed 4 bases from V and 2 bases from J, with 11 bases in between. The CDR3 is 14 residues long. The germline gives CDR1 LGHDT, CDR2 YNNKEL (reference sequence). This clonotype originated in a young woman who had recovered from COVID-19. V gene TRBV3-1 (or the pseudogene TRBV3-2) combines with J gene TRBJ1-1; D is undetermined. The sample was PBMCs or T cells enriched from blood (not recorded which). CDR3 coding DNA: TGTGCCAGCAGCCCGGCGAGGGTTAACACTGAAGCTTTCTTT. Protein product: CASSPARVNTEAFF.